These 21 T cell receptor beta chains were sequenced from one sample in a study of PD-L1 blockade in urothelial cancer. This table comes from immunoSEQ multiplex PCR, and its TCRdb copy is limited to in-frame clones, with some not included. The sample yields about 120,000 clones, approximately 90% seen once. The time point denotes: peripheral blood 6 weeks after treatment start. Sequenced here: PBMCs, sampled around atezolizumab (anti-PD-L1) treatment. All receptors derive from a man aged 55-75 years with urothelial cancer.

J is TRBJ2-5 and V is TRBV5-4, with D maybe TRBD2 (6 bases). Trimming took 6 bases from V and 5 from J, leaving 20 bases between them. The CDR3 is made up of 15 amino acids. Germline CDR1 and CDR2: SGHNT and YYREEE (reference sequence). The CDR3 spells CASNPPEGRGETQYF. The CDR3 DNA reads TGTGCCAGCAACCCCCCGGAGGGCCGGGGGGAGACCCAGTACTTC.

This chain links TRBV7-2 with TRBJ1-2; D is unresolved. V was cut by 5 bases and J by 0 bases, with 10 bases left in between. In germline, CDR1 is SGHTA, CDR2 FQGNSA. The CDR3 sequence is 14 residues long. The DNA for the CDR3 is TGTGCCAGCAGCCCCAGCGGATCTAACTATGGCTACACCTTC. It yields the protein CASSPSGSNYGYTF.

The gene calls are TRBV5-6 and TRBJ2-7; D remains ambiguous. Trimming removed 4 bases at V and 6 bases at J, with 11 bases between. CDR3 length: 12 amino acids. Germline-derived CDR1 and CDR2 are SGHDT and YYEEEE. The CDR3 protein is CASSPTLGEQYF. For the CDR3, the DNA is TGTGCCAGCAGCCCGACATTGGGCGAGCAGTACTTC. Full variable domain (rest looked up from reference TRBV5-6 and TRBJ2-7): DAGVTQSPTHLIKTRGQQVTLRCSPKSGHDTVSWYQQALGQGPQFIFQYYEEEERQRGNFPDRFSGHQFPNYSSELNVNALLLGDSALYLCASSPTLGEQYFGPGTRLTVT.

The CDR3 DNA is TGTGCCAGCAGCTTAGCTAGCGGGGTCCAAGAGACCCAGTACTTC. Its translation: CASSLASGVQETQYF. The chain has TRBV13 and TRBJ2-5; TRBD2 agrees at 9 bases. The germline V gene has CDR1 PRHDT and CDR2 FYEKMQ (reference sequence). CDR3 length: 15 amino acids. The ends lost 1 base at V and 1 base at J; junction bases unmatched: 1.

CDR3 in DNA: TGTGCCAGCTCACTTTTAGCGGGGGGACTACAAGAGACCCAGTACTTC. Translating gives CASSLLAGGLQETQYF. The chain uses TRBV18 and TRBJ2-5; 10 positions match TRBD2. CDR1 and CDR2 (germline): KGHSH, LQKENI. The CDR3 consists of 16 residues. The V and J ends lost 4 bases and 2 bases, in that order; junction bases with no gene match: 7.

This chain connects TRBV5-4 to TRBJ2-5; D is possibly TRBD2 (6 bases). V was pared by 4 bases and J by 4 bases, with 17 bases between. From germline, CDR1 is SGHNT and CDR2 YYREEE (reference sequence). This CDR3 comprises 15 residues. CDR3 in amino acids: CASSDPISGPETQYF. In DNA, the CDR3 is TGTGCCAGCAGCGACCCTATAAGCGGGCCAGAGACCCAGTACTTC.

This rearrangement joins TRBV19 to TRBJ2-3; TRBD2 agrees at 11 bases. The CDR3 is made up of 16 amino acids. Germline V CDR1 and CDR2: LNHDA, SQIVND (reference sequence). V dropped 4 bases and J dropped 4; count of bases not matched to a gene: 7. CDR3 bases: TGTGCCAGTAGTAATCAACTAGCGGGAGCGCCAGATACGCAGTATTTT. Translation: CASSNQLAGAPDTQYF.

The chain is built from TRBV28 and TRBJ1-2; 10 bases match TRBD1. This CDR3 has 13 residues. The J segment lost 5 bases and the V segment lost 5 bases, leaving 2 bases of the junction unmatched. CDR1 is MDHEN and CDR2 is SYDVKM in the germline V gene. CDR3 sequence reads: CASSRGQGYGYTF. DNA of the CDR3: TGTGCCAGCAGTAGGGGACAGGGGTATGGCTACACCTTC.

This chain joins TRBV5-1 and TRBJ2-3, with D unresolved. CDR1 is SGHRS, CDR2 YFSETQ, per germline. The ends were cut back, 0 bases at V and 6 bases at J, with 8 bases in the middle. CDR3 length: 13 residues. DNA of the CDR3: TGCGCCAGCAGCTTGGAATCCGTGGATACGCAGTATTTT. It translates to CASSLESVDTQYF.

The J gene is TRBJ2-4, the V gene TRBV14; TRBD1 agrees at 8 bases. Germline values: CDR1 SGHDN, CDR2 FVKESK. The CDR3 extends over 15 amino acids. Trimming at V came to 4 bases and at J to 4 bases, leaving 6 bases not matched to a gene. The CDR3 nucleotides are TGTGCCAGCAGCCTCACAACAGGGGGGAAAAACATTCAGTACTTC. Translated: CASSLTTGGKNIQYF.

The J gene is TRBJ2-2, the V gene TRBV21-1; the table assigns TRBD2, which was not confirmed against the DNA. TRBV21-1 counts as a pseudogene. This CDR3 contains 16 residues. CDR3 loop: CATGTRLVIDTGELFF. In nucleotides, the CDR3 is TGTGCCACCGGGACCAGACTAGTTATAGACACCGGGGAGCTGTTTTTT.

This chain joins TRBV4-1 and TRBJ2-4, with no clear D. V was shortened by 4 bases and J by 0 bases, with 10 bases between the two germline ends. Germline V gene lookup returns CDR1 MGHRA and CDR2 YSYEKL. This CDR3 has 15 residues. Here the CDR3 reads CASSPGLLAKNIQYF. The CDR3 DNA reads TGCGCCAGCAGCCCAGGTCTGCTAGCCAAAAACATTCAGTACTTC.

This chain links TRBV28 with TRBJ1-2; D ambiguous. CDR1 is MDHEN, CDR2 SYDVKM, per germline. The CDR3 consists of 12 residues. V was pared by 5 bases and J by 4 bases, with 8 bases between. CDR3 bases: TGTGCCAGCAGTGTGACAAGCTATGGCTACACCTTC. Residues: CASSVTSYGYTF.

The chain carries TRBV6-5 and TRBJ1-1; unclear D gene. Trimming cost V 5 bases and J 11 bases, with 24 bases left between them. Germline assignment: CDR1 MNHEY and CDR2 SVGAGI. The CDR3 has 15 residues. The DNA for the CDR3 is TGTGCCAGCAGTACGGGAACAAGAATGGGGAACGGGGCTTTCTTT. It specifies CASSTGTRMGNGAFF.

Here the CDR3 reads CASSLAEGTEYEQYF. The CDR3 nucleotides read TGTGCCAGCAGCTTAGCGGAAGGGACTGAATACGAGCAGTACTTC. This chain links TRBV7-9 with TRBJ2-7; a weak D match, TRBD2 (6 bases). V lost 0 bases to trimming and J lost 4 bases, with 13 bases between them. The germline V gene encodes CDR1 SEHNR and CDR2 FQNEAQ (reference sequence). The CDR3 is 15 residues long.

This clone was detected only once. This chain's CDR3 is CASSNRQGADYEQYF. In nucleotides, the CDR3 is TGTGCCAGTAGTAACAGACAGGGGGCTGACTACGAGCAGTACTTC. The chain uses TRBV19 and TRBJ2-7, with 10 bases aligning to TRBD1. The V and J ends lost 4 bases and 3 bases, in that order; junction bases with no gene match: 6. CDR3 length equals 15 residues. CDR1 is LNHDA, CDR2 SQIVND, per germline (reference sequence).

The V call is TRBV18, the J call TRBJ1-2, with TRBD1 matching 7 bases. The CDR3 is made up of 15 amino acids. Per the germline V gene, CDR1 is KGHSH and CDR2 is LQKENI. The J segment lost 0 bases and the V segment lost 3 bases, leaving 4 bases of the junction unmatched. The CDR3 protein is CASSPGTEANYGYTF. DNA for the CDR3: TGTGCCAGCTCACCCGGGACAGAAGCTAACTATGGCTACACCTTC.

This clone has more than one count but fewer than ten. This rearrangement joins TRBV30 to TRBJ2-3, with 8 bases that match TRBD1. Germline V CDR1 and CDR2: GTSNPN, SVGIG (reference sequence). The V and J ends lost 0 bases and 3 bases, in that order; junction bases with no gene match: 17. The CDR3 contains 19 residues. The CDR3 here is CAWSVIPSAAGGKTDTQYF. CDR3 nucleotide sequence: TGTGCCTGGAGTGTAATCCCCTCCGCTGCAGGGGGCAAAACAGATACGCAGTATTTT.

This chain connects TRBV7-2 to TRBJ2-1, with TRBD2 identical over 7 bases. The germline gives CDR1 SGHTA, CDR2 FQGNSA. V dropped 3 bases and J dropped 4; count of bases not matched to a gene: 3. This CDR3 region has 14 residues. CDR3 residues: CASSLGGIYNEQFF. The CDR3, as DNA: TGTGCCAGCAGCTTGGGGGGGATTTACAATGAGCAGTTCTTC. The full variable domain, completed using reference TRBV7-2 and TRBJ2-1, is GAGVSQSPSNKVTEKGKDVELRCDPISGHTALYWYRQSLGQGLEFLIYFQGNSAPDKSGLPSDRFSAERTGGSVSTLTIQRTQQEDSAVYLCASSLGGIYNEQFFGPGTRLTVL.

The J gene is TRBJ2-3, the V gene TRBV5-1, with D unclear. The CDR3 is made up of 13 amino acids. Trimming took off 6 bases at V and 7 bases at J, with 15 bases between the two ends. Germline V gene sequence: CDR1 SGHRS, CDR2 YFSETQ. CDR3 residues: CASKQVPTNTQYF. DNA for the CDR3: TGCGCCAGCAAACAAGTTCCCACTAATACGCAGTATTTT.

The J gene is TRBJ2-7, the V gene TRBV7-2, with TRBD2 matching over 8 bases. The CDR3 is 14 residues long. Germline V gene data show CDR1 as SGHTA and CDR2 as FQGNSA. Trimming took 5 bases from V and 5 from J; bases not matched to a gene: 8. CDR3 sequence: CASSRAGVGHEQYF. For the CDR3, the DNA is TGTGCCAGCAGCCGAGCGGGAGTAGGCCACGAGCAGTACTTC. Full variable domain (remainder filled in from reference TRBV7-2 and TRBJ2-7): GAGVSQSPSNKVTEKGKDVELRCDPISGHTALYWYRQSLGQGLEFLIYFQGNSAPDKSGLPSDRFSAERTGGSVSTLTIQRTQQEDSAVYLCASSRAGVGHEQYFGPGTRLTVT.